Shown below are 2 T cell receptor beta chains from a single sample sequenced in a study of blood T cell repertoires in COVID-19. Data came from immunoSEQ multiplex PCR; TCRdb stores just in-frame clones and leaves some out. The sample lists under 300,000 clones; approximately 83% were seen once. Sequencing was performed on PBMCs or T cells enriched from blood (not recorded which). The receptors stem from a man in his fifties or sixties who had recovered from COVID-19.

This CDR3 is CASSWQIAGLAVRYEQYF. The CDR3 DNA sequence: TGTGCCAGCAGTTGGCAGATAGCCGGACTAGCGGTGAGATACGAGCAGTACTTC. V gene TRBV5-5 combines with J gene TRBJ2-7, with 10 bases that match TRBD2. Trimming took 5 bases from V and 4 from J; bases not matched to a gene: 18. Germline loops: CDR1 SGHKS, CDR2 YYEKEE (reference sequence). This CDR3 is 18 amino acids long.

J is TRBJ2-1 and V is TRBV5-1; 8 nucleotides agree with TRBD2. CDR3 size: 16 residues. Unmatched junction bases numbered 6, after V lost 4 bases and J lost 0 bases. Germline assignment: CDR1 SGHRS and CDR2 YFSETQ. In DNA, the CDR3 is TGCGCCAGCAGCCCTAGCGGGTTAAGCTCCTACAATGAGCAGTTCTTC. Amino acid sequence: CASSPSGLSSYNEQFF.